One T cell receptor (beta chain) is described in this entry. Its antigen is undetermined. The record originates from a study of quantifying T cell responses using KT2 cells. Looking at the study overall: RNA was reverse transcribed with TCR alpha and beta constant-region primers. Overall study findings and caveats: The number of KT2 alpha and beta sequences was a linear function of input KT2 cells.

A single-stranded UMI oligo with SP2 sequence was ligated to cDNA 3' ends. The first PCR ran roughly 4 cycles with an equimolar RC1.1 and RC1.2 beta primer mix. TCRdb ran MiXCR on the UMI-ligation and nested PCR reads and lists one entry per CDR3 protein. The data contain about 53,000 distinct CDR3 sequences, 9% to 15% of them seen just once; the ten biggest clones take up about 9.5%. Known numbers of the T cell clone KT2 were added to PBMC. Trimming shortened V by 2 bases and J by 11 bases, and 6 bases separated the two germline ends. The germline gives CDR1 KGHDR, CDR2 SFDVKD. The CDR3 spans 11 residues.

Sequenced: PBMCs spiked with cells of the T cell clone KT2. The receptor was isolated from a human donor. The chain recombines TRBV24-1 with TRBJ2-1; tentatively, D is TRBD2 (5 bases). The DNA of the CDR3 is TGTGCCACCAGTGATTACGGGAAGCAGTTCTTC. Translated, it gives CATSDYGKQFF.